Presented here are 11 T cell receptor beta chains from one specimen sequenced in a study of T cells in Graves' hyperthyroidism and ophthalmopathy. What was amplified from RNA transcripts were TCR beta CDR3 regions. During a first-round RT-PCR of the TCR CDR3, the HTBI primer set was used. TCRdb re-called the multiplex PCR reads through MiXCR, storing one row per CDR3 protein. The sample shows approximately 330,000 distinct CDR3 sequences, around 15% of them seen only once. The sequenced sample was blood. The source of these receptors is a woman between 40 and 55 years old with Graves' ophthalmopathy.

As concerns this clonotype: This may be a read error: a much more frequent sequence differs by one nucleotide. The chain recombines TRBV29-1 with TRBJ1-1, with D perhaps matching TRBD1 (5 bases). Germline CDR1 reads SQVTM; CDR2 reads ANQGSEA. This CDR3 region has 12 residues. The CDR3 region is CSIEKEGTEAFF. DNA for the CDR3: TGCAGCATTGAAAAGGAGGGGACTGAAGCTTTCTTT.

This sequence joins TRBV11-3 and TRBJ1-1; a possible D gene is TRBD1 (6 bases). CDR3 length equals 14 residues. The V gene lost 7 bases and the J gene lost 4 bases, with 16 bases spanning the gap. Germline assignment: CDR1 SGHNT and CDR2 YENEEA. CDR3 coding DNA: TGTGCCAGCAACTGGGCTGGGGGGCTCACTGAAGCTTTCTTT. Translation: CASNWAGGLTEAFF.

This clonotype has more than one count but fewer than ten. The V and J genes are TRBV20-1 and TRBJ1-2; 9 bases map to TRBD1. Trimming cost V 5 bases and J 8 bases; bases outside gene matches: 3. CDR1 is DFQATT, CDR2 SNEGSKA, per germline (reference sequence). The CDR3 has 11 residues. CDR3 protein: CSAWTGDGYTF. The CDR3 DNA sequence: TGCAGTGCTTGGACAGGGGACGGCTACACCTTC.

At least ten counts were recorded for this clonotype. The chain has TRBV6-2 or TRBV6-3 and TRBJ2-1; D possibly corresponds to TRBD2 (6 bases). From germline, CDR1 is MNHEY and CDR2 SVGEGT. The CDR3 spans 16 residues. With 7 bases removed from V and 4 bases from J, the gap between germline ends came to 20 bases. In nucleotides, the CDR3 is TGTGCCAGCATCACCCGAGCTAGCGAGAGATACAATGAGCAGTTCTTC. It yields the protein CASITRASERYNEQFF.

This clonotype has a count of ten or more. This chain joins TRBV19 and TRBJ1-1; a weak D match, TRBD1 (5 bases). The CDR3 spans 14 residues. Germline-derived CDR1 and CDR2 are LNHDA and SQIVND (reference sequence). V lost 6 bases, J lost 1 base, and 12 bases lay in between. CDR3: CASSSGSRNTEAFF. Here the CDR3 DNA reads TGTGCCAGTAGCTCAGGGTCAAGGAACACTGAAGCTTTCTTT. The full variable domain, completed using reference TRBV19 and TRBJ1-1, is DGGITQSPKYLFRKEGQNVTLSCEQNLNHDAMYWYRQDPGQGLRLIYYSQIVNDFQKGDIAEGYSVSREKKESFPLTVTSAQKNPTAFYLCASSSGSRNTEAFFGQGTRLTVV.

This clonotype has just a few counts. The genes are TRBV14 and TRBJ2-2; 7 bases map to TRBD2. Germline lookup yields CDR1 SGHDN and CDR2 FVKESK. The CDR3 length is 17 residues. After removal of 1 base from V and 4 bases from J, the junction contained 9 bases not matched to a gene. In DNA, the CDR3 is TGTGCCAGCAGCCAAGTCGGGGCTAGCGGATTCACCGGGGAGCTGTTTTTT. It translates to CASSQVGASGFTGELFF.

The chain is built from TRBV18 and TRBJ1-1; D is unresolved. V shed 6 bases and J shed 3 bases, with 14 bases lying between them. Germline V gives CDR1 KGHSH, CDR2 LQKENI. This CDR3 is built from 14 residues. Here the CDR3 reads CASSGRRFDTEAFF. DNA of the CDR3: TGTGCCAGCTCTGGAAGGAGGTTCGACACTGAAGCTTTCTTT.

This clonotype was seen many times. The V and J genes are TRBV10-2 and TRBJ2-3; TRBD1 might be the D (6 bases). Per the germline V gene, CDR1 is WSHSY and CDR2 is SAAADI. V lost 3 bases and J lost 8, with 15 bases in between. This CDR3 has 14 residues. The CDR3 region has the DNA TGCGCCAGCAGTGACCAGGGGCCCCGTGGTACGCAGTATTTT. Translation gives CASSDQGPRGTQYF.

The chain carries TRBV10-1 and TRBJ2-7; 8 bases align to TRBD2. V lost 2 bases to trimming and J lost 1 base; unmatched junction nucleotides: 1. The CDR3 contains 14 residues. Germline loops: CDR1 WNHNN, CDR2 SYGVQD (reference sequence). CDR3 nucleotide sequence: TGCGCCAGCAGTGAGGCGGGAGGATCCTACGAGCAGTACTTC. This translates into CASSEAGGSYEQYF.

This clonotype was recorded many times. This chain links TRBV12-3 or TRBV12-4 with TRBJ2-5; 11 nucleotides line up with TRBD2. Germline trimming cut 7 bases from V and 7 bases from J; bases unmatched to any gene: 17. The CDR3 has 17 residues. The CDR3 coding sequence is TGTGCCAGCACCTCCAGGGTAGCGGGGGGGCCGTTTGGGACCCAGTACTTC. Its translation is CASTSRVAGGPFGTQYF.

The chain employs TRBV6-2 or TRBV6-3 and TRBJ1-6; D is undetermined. CDR1 is MNHEY and CDR2 is SVGEGT in the germline V gene. Trimming stripped 2 bases from V and 11 bases from J, with 13 bases between. The CDR3 is 14 amino acids. The CDR3 spells CASSYQEINPPLHF. The CDR3 coding sequence is TGTGCCAGCAGTTACCAGGAAATCAATCCACCCCTCCACTTT.